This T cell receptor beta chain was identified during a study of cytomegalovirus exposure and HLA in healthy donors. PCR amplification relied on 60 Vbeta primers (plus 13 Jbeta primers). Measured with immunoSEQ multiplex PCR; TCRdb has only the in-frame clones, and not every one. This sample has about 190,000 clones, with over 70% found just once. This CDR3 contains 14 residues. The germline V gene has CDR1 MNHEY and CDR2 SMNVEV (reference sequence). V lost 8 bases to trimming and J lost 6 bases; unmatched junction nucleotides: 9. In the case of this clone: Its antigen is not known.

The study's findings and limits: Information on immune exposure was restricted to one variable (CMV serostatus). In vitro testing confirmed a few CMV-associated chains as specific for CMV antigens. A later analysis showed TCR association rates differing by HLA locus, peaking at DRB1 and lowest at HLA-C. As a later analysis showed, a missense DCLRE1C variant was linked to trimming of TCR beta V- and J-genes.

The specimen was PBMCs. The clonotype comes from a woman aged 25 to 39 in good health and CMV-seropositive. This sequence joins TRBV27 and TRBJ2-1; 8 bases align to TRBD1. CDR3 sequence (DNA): TGTGCCAGCGGGACAGGACCTTTGGGCAATGAGCAGTTCTTC. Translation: CASGTGPLGNEQFF.